The entry below gives a single T cell receptor (beta chain) sequence along with its context. This entry belongs to a study of blood T cell repertoires in COVID-19. With 0 bases clipped from V and 2 bases from J, the junction kept 5 bases outside the gene matches. Looked up from germline, CDR1 is LGHDT and CDR2 is YNNKEL (reference sequence). The CDR3 spans 16 residues. The method was immunoSEQ multiplex PCR; TCRdb's version includes in-frame clones alone and lacks a portion of them. This repertoire shows about 35,000 clones, around 82% found once; its top ten account for approximately 41%. This clonotype was obtained from a man aged 80 or over with active or convalescent COVID-19. Sequencing was carried out using peripheral blood. The chain combines TRBV3-1 (or the pseudogene TRBV3-2) with TRBJ2-7; 9 positions agree with TRBD1. The CDR3 region is CASSQDRTGVPYEQYF. The CDR3, as DNA: TGTGCCAGCAGCCAAGATAGGACAGGGGTGCCCTACGAGCAGTACTTC.